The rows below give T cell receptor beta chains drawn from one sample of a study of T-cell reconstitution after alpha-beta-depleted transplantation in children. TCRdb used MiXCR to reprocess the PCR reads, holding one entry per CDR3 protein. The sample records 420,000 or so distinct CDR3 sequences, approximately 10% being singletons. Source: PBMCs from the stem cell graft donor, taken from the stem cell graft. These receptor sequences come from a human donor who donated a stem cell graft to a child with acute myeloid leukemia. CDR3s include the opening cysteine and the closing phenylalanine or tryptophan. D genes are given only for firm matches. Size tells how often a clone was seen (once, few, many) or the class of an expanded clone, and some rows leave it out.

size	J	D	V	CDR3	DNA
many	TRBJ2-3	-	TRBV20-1	CSASLGSRRASTDTQYF	TGCAGTGCTAGTCTGGGGAGTAGGAGAGCTAGCACAGATACGCAGTATTTT
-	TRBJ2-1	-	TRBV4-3	CASSQDWGLRANNEQFF	TGCGCCAGCAGCCAAGATTGGGGCCTCCGGGCCAACAATGAGCAGTTCTTC
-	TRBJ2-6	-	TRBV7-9	CASSLGSGTQGANVLTF	TGTGCCAGCAGCTTAGGCTCCGGGACTCAGGGGGCCAACGTCCTGACTTTC
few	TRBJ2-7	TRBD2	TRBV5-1	CASSRSGRFDEQYF	TGCGCCAGCAGCCGCAGCGGGAGATTCGACGAGCAGTACTTC
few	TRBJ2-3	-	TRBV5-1	CASKAAAGGADTQYF	TGCGCCAGCAAGGCGGCCGCCGGAGGAGCAGATACGCAGTATTTT
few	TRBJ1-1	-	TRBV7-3	CASSPNRGKNTEAFF	TGTGCCAGCAGCCCCAACCGGGGGAAGAACACTGAAGCTTTCTTT
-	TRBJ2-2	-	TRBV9	CASSVEYGVTGEPFF	TGTGCCAGCAGCGTAGAGTACGGAGTCACCGGGGAGCCGTTTTTT
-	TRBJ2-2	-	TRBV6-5	CASSYLWEFNTGELFF	TGTGCCAGCAGTTACCTTTGGGAGTTTAACACCGGGGAGCTGTTTTTT
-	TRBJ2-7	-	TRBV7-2	CASSIGGAGKNEQYF	TGTGCCAGCAGCATCGGCGGGGCAGGGAAGAACGAGCAGTACTTC
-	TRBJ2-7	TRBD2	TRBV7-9	CASSPWTSGSSYEQYF	TGTGCCAGCAGCCCCTGGACTAGCGGGAGCTCCTACGAGCAGTACTTC
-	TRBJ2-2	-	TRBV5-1	CASSLGGTHGGELFF	TGCGCCAGCAGCTTGGGCGGGACCCATGGCGGGGAGCTGTTTTTT
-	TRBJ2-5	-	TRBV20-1	CSARDAQGWETQYF	TGCAGTGCTAGAGATGCCCAGGGTTGGGAGACCCAGTACTTC
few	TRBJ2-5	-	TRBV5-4	CASSIPQETQYF	TGTGCCAGCAGCATCCCCCAAGAGACCCAGTACTTC
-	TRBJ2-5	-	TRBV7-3	CASSSYRQVGVQETQYF	TGTGCCAGCAGCTCCTACCGACAGGTAGGGGTCCAAGAGACCCAGTACTTC
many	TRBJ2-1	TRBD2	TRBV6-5	CASSFQAGGFTYNEQFF	TGTGCCAGCAGTTTCCAAGCGGGGGGGTTTACCTACAATGAGCAGTTCTTC
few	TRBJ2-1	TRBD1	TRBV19	CASSPRTGWNEQFF	TGTGCCAGTAGTCCTCGGACAGGGTGGAATGAGCAGTTCTTC
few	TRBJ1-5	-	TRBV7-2	CASSLVGGTGNQPQHF	TGTGCCAGCAGCTTAGTCGGGGGAACCGGCAATCAGCCCCAGCATTTT
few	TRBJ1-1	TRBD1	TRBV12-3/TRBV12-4	CASSSPGTVNTEAFF	TGTGCCAGCAGTTCCCCCGGGACAGTGAACACTGAAGCTTTCTTT
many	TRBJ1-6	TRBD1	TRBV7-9	CASSPGTEGNSPLHF	TGTGCCAGCAGCCCGGGGACAGAGGGAAATTCACCCCTCCACTTT
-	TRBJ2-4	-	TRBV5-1	CASRAGTESIAKNIQYF	TGCGCCAGCCGAGCCGGGACGGAGTCGATAGCCAAAAACATTCAGTACTTC
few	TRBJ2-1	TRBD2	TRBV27	CASSPPGLAGAGNEQFF	TGTGCCAGCAGTCCCCCCGGACTAGCGGGGGCGGGGAATGAGCAGTTCTTC
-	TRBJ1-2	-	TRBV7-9	CASSYGFSGYTF	TGTGCCAGCAGCTACGGGTTTTCCGGCTACACCTTC
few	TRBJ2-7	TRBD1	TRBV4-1	CASSERTGNYEQYF	TGCGCCAGCAGCGAGAGGACAGGGAACTACGAGCAGTACTTC
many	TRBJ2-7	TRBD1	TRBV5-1	CASSFPGGVSSYEQYF	TGCGCCAGCAGTTTCCCAGGGGGCGTGAGCTCCTACGAGCAGTACTTC
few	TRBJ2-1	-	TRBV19	CASGVRNINEQFF	TGTGCCAGTGGGGTTCGAAATATCAATGAGCAGTTCTTC
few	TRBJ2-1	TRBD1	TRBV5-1	CASSTGQGYNEQFF	TGCGCCAGCAGCACGGGACAGGGGTACAATGAGCAGTTCTTC
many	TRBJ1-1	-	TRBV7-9	CASSLAAGNTEAFF	TGTGCCAGCAGCTTAGCTGCAGGGAACACTGAAGCTTTCTTT
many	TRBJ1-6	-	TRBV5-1	CASSFDYNSPLHF	TGCGCCAGCAGCTTTGATTACAATTCACCCCTCCACTTT